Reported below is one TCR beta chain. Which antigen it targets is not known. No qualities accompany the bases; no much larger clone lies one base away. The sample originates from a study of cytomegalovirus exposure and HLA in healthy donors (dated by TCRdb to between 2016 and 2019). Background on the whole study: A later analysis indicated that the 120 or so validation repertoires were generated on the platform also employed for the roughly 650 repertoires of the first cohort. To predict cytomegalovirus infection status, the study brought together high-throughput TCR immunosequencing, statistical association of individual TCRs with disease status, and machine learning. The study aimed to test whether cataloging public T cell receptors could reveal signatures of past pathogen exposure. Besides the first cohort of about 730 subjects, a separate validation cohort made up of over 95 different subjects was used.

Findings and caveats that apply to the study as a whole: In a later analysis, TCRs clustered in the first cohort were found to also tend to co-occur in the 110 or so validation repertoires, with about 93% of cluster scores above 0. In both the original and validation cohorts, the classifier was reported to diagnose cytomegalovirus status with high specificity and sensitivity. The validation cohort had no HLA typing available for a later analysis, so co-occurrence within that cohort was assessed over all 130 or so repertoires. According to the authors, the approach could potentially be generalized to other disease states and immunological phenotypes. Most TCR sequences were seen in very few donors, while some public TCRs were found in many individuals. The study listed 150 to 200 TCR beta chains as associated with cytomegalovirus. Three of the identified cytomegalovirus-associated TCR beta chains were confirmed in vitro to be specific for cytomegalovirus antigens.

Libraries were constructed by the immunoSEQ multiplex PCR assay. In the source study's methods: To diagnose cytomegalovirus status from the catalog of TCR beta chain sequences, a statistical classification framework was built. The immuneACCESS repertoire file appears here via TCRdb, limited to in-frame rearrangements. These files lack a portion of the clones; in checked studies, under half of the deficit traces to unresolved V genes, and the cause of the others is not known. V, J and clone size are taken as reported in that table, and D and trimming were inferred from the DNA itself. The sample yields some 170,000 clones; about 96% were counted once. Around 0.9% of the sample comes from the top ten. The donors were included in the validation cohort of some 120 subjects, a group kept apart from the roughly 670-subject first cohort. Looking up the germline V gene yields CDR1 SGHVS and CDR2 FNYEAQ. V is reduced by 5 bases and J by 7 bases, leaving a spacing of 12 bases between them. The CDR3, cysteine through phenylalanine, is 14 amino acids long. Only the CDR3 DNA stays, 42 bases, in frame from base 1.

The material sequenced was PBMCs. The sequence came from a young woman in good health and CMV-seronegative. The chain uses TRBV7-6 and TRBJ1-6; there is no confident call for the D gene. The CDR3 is CASSPEAGNSPLHF. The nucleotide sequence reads TGTGCCAGCAGCCCAGAGGCGGGGAATTCACCCCTCCACTTT.